The 17 T cell receptor beta chains below were found in one sample sequenced in a study of T-cell memory formation after mild COVID-19. TCRdb reprocessed the 5' RACE reads via MiXCR and lists one record per CDR3 protein. The table has some 320,000 distinct CDR3 sequences, approximately 15% seen once. Sample: PBMCs or a T cell subset sorted from them (not recorded which). All receptors come from a man between 18 and 35 years old who had mild COVID-19 (a few samples of this study predate the infection). Cell type and time point are not known.

The rearrangement joins TRBV12-3 or TRBV12-4 to TRBJ1-2, with D possibly being TRBD1 (5 bases). This CDR3 spans 13 amino acids. Trimming took off 3 bases at V and 3 bases at J, with 8 bases between the two ends. CDR3 amino acids: CASSFGGHYGYTF. The DNA for the CDR3 is TGTGCCAGCAGTTTCGGGGGACACTATGGCTACACCTTC.

This clonotype was observed a handful of times. The chain uses TRBV6-2 or TRBV6-3 and TRBJ2-7; D assignment may be TRBD1 or TRBD2 (5 bases each). V was clipped by 7 bases and J by 2 bases, with 15 bases between them. CDR1 and CDR2 (germline): MNHEY, SVGEGT. The CDR3 is 14 amino acids. As DNA, the CDR3 is TGTGCCAGCACTACAGGACTCAGGGCCTACGAGCAGTACTTC. Translation gives CASTTGLRAYEQYF.

Many counts were recorded for this clonotype. V and J are TRBV6-6 and TRBJ1-5; D possibly corresponds to TRBD1 (5 bases). Trimming left V 2 bases short and J 4 bases short, with 9 bases between. Per the germline V gene, CDR1 is MNHNY and CDR2 is SVGAGI (reference sequence). This CDR3 comprises 14 residues. DNA for the CDR3: TGTGCCAGCAGTTACCTTGGGGGTAATCAGCCCCAGCATTTT. Its translation is CASSYLGGNQPQHF.

This clonotype was found a few times. The chain recombines TRBV7-9 with TRBJ2-3; D perhaps matches TRBD2 (5 bases). V gave up 2 bases and J gave up 6 bases, with 15 bases separating them. This CDR3 spans 15 amino acids. Germline loops: CDR1 SEHNR, CDR2 FQNEAQ (reference sequence). CDR3 region: CASSLWRPAGDTQYF. CDR3 bases: TGTGCCAGCAGCTTATGGCGACCCGCGGGCGATACGCAGTATTTT.

The chain has TRBV6-5 and TRBJ1-2, with 7 bases fitting TRBD1. The CDR3 is 12 amino acids. Germline V gene data show CDR1 as MNHEY and CDR2 as SVGAGI. Trimming took 6 bases from V and 5 from J; bases not matched to a gene: 3. CDR3 DNA sequence: TGTGCCAGCAGCGGGACAGATTATGGCTACACCTTC. Its translation is CASSGTDYGYTF.

The chain joins TRBV29-1 to TRBJ2-2; D possibly corresponds to TRBD2 (5 bases). Trimming removed 1 base at V and 5 bases at J, with 8 bases between. This CDR3 region has 13 residues. Germline CDR1 and CDR2: SQVTM and ANQGSEA. DNA for the CDR3: TGCAGCGTTGAAGGCCGCGGGACCGGGGAGCTGTTTTTT. As protein: CSVEGRGTGELFF.

This chain connects TRBV20-1 to TRBJ2-1; the match to TRBD1 covers 8 bases. CDR1 and CDR2 from the germline V gene are DFQATT and SNEGSKA (reference sequence). V was pared by 3 bases and J by 8 bases, with 15 bases of the junction left unmatched. CDR3 length equals 16 residues. CDR3 residues: CSASTPGTGSHHEQFF. The CDR3 DNA is TGCAGTGCTAGCACTCCCGGGACAGGCTCGCATCATGAGCAGTTCTTC.

The chain has TRBV4-1 and TRBJ2-5; weak D call: TRBD2 (5 bases). CDR3 size: 15 residues. CDR1 is MGHRA and CDR2 is YSYEKL in the germline V gene. V was pared by 4 bases and J by 4 bases, with 16 bases between. The CDR3 spells CASSLKVQRVETQYF. The CDR3, as DNA: TGCGCCAGCAGCCTCAAGGTCCAGAGGGTAGAGACCCAGTACTTC.

This clonotype was seen a few times. The gene calls are TRBV20-1 and TRBJ2-5, with 9 bases lining up with TRBD2. Looked up from germline, CDR1 is DFQATT and CDR2 is SNEGSKA (reference sequence). The CDR3 length is 15 residues. V trimming: 5 bases; J trimming: 5 bases; junction bases outside the gene matches: 12. CDR3: CSAQLGGGARETQYF. The CDR3 DNA reads TGCAGTGCTCAATTGGGCGGGGGGGCCCGGGAGACCCAGTACTTC.

This clonotype was counted many times. This sequence joins TRBV5-6 and TRBJ1-6; D is possibly TRBD1 (6 bases). The germline gives CDR1 SGHDT, CDR2 YYEEEE. V dropped 4 bases and J dropped 4 bases, with 9 bases sitting between them. This CDR3 is 14 amino acids long. CDR3 protein: CASSLGQYNSPLHF. The CDR3 coding sequence is TGTGCCAGCAGCCTAGGACAGTATAATTCACCCCTCCACTTT. The full variable domain, its missing parts supplied by reference TRBV5-6 and TRBJ1-6, is DAGVTQSPTHLIKTRGQQVTLRCSPKSGHDTVSWYQQALGQGPQFIFQYYEEEERQRGNFPDRFSGHQFPNYSSELNVNALLLGDSALYLCASSLGQYNSPLHFGNGTRLTVT.

The chain carries TRBV27 and TRBJ1-2; 7 bases match TRBD1. The junction had 3 bases not matched to a gene; V was cut back by 4 bases and J by 7 bases. The length of the CDR3 is 12 residues. CDR1 is MNHEY, CDR2 SMNVEV, per germline (reference sequence). Here the CDR3 reads CASSSQGFGYTF. The DNA for the CDR3 is TGTGCCAGCAGTTCACAGGGGTTTGGCTACACCTTC.

This clonotype was seen just once. V gene TRBV10-3 combines with J gene TRBJ2-7; possible D gene TRBD2, 7 bases. CDR1 is ENHRY and CDR2 is SYGVKD in the germline V gene. Between the trimmed V and J ends, which lost 0 bases and 1 base, there was a span of 16 bases. The CDR3 covers 17 residues. The CDR3 loop is CAISESGRGALSYEQYV. In DNA form, the CDR3 reads TGTGCCATCAGTGAGTCCGGTCGGGGGGCCCTGTCCTACGAGCAGTACGTC.

This clonotype was picked up a small number of times. J is TRBJ2-3 and V is TRBV11-2; D is tentatively TRBD1 or TRBD2 (5 bases each). CDR3 length equals 15 residues. V was clipped by 6 bases and J by 6 bases, with 19 bases between them. CDR1 and CDR2 from the germline V gene are SGHAT and FQNNGV. CDR3 residues: CASRLNQRGVDTQYF. The CDR3 DNA is TGTGCCAGCAGACTAAACCAGAGGGGAGTGGATACGCAGTATTTT. Supplemented by reference TRBV11-2 and TRBJ2-3, the full variable domain reads EAGVAQSPRYKIIEKRQSVAFWCNPISGHATLYWYQQILGQGPKLLIQFQNNGVVDDSQLPKDRFSAERLKGVDSTLKIQPAKLEDSAVYLCASRLNQRGVDTQYFGPGTRLTVL.

V usage is TRBV7-3 and J usage is TRBJ2-1; the match to TRBD1 covers 8 bases. Per the germline V gene, CDR1 is SGHTA and CDR2 is FQGTGA. V dropped 0 bases and J dropped 4; count of bases not matched to a gene: 5. This CDR3 has 16 residues. Written as DNA, the CDR3 is TGTGCCAGCAGCTTAACGAAGACAGGGGTTTACAATGAGCAGTTCTTC. This gives the protein CASSLTKTGVYNEQFF.

This clonotype was seen a few times. The chain carries TRBV4-3 and TRBJ2-7, with a weak D call TRBD1 (6 bases). The CDR3 loop spans 18 amino acids. Trimming left V 0 bases short and J 4 bases short, with 22 bases between. CDR1 and CDR2 (germline): LGHNA, YSLEER. CDR3 nucleotide sequence: TGCGCCAGCAGCCAAGAGAGCGCAGGGGCTACCGGGCTGTACGAGCAGTACTTC. Residues: CASSQESAGATGLYEQYF.

This clonotype showed up many times. V gene TRBV2 combines with J gene TRBJ2-2; D is unresolved. Trimming pared 7 bases from V and 4 bases from J, leaving 13 bases between. The CDR3 contains 14 residues. Germline V gene data show CDR1 as SNHLY and CDR2 as FYNNEI. CDR3 residues: CASTPGRGTGELFF. CDR3 DNA sequence: TGTGCCAGCACCCCCGGGCGCGGCACCGGGGAGCTGTTTTTT.

V gene TRBV5-8 combines with J gene TRBJ2-1; 14 bases are shared with TRBD2. The CDR3 covers 18 residues. V lost 4 bases and J lost 0; bases outside the gene matches: 6. Germline CDR1 and CDR2: SGHTS and YDEGEE. CDR3: CASSPGTSGGFSYNEQFF. Written as DNA, the CDR3 is TGTGCCAGCAGCCCCGGGACTAGCGGGGGCTTCTCCTACAATGAGCAGTTCTTC.